The source of this T cell receptor (beta chain) is a study of regulatory T cells in long-lasting Graves disease. CDR3 length: 15 amino acids. CDR1 and CDR2 (germline): DFQATT, SNEGSKA (reference sequence). Trimming cost V 5 bases and J 3 bases; bases outside gene matches: 2. As to time point: newly diagnosed GD, antithyroid drugs for less than 3 months. PBMC-extracted RNA yielded the TCR library. Construction of TCR beta libraries relied on iRepertoire HTBI primers and on Arm-PCR targeting CDR3 regions. Each CDR3 protein is one row after TCRdb ran MiXCR on the multiplex PCR reads. The sample lists 350,000 to 500,000 distinct CDR3 sequences, 14% occurring once. Concerning this clonotype: The antigen is unknown.

Notes on the study in general: Persistent Graves' patients showed less TCR diversity than newly diagnosed ones.

This sample also appeared in a second study, on T cells in Graves' hyperthyroidism and ophthalmopathy.

Source: peripheral blood mononuclear cells (PBMCs), taken at new diagnosis, from a patient treated with antithyroid drugs. This TCR came from a woman in her fifties or sixties with Graves disease. J is TRBJ2-2 and V is TRBV20-1; 14 nucleotides line up with TRBD2. The CDR3 sequence: CSALTSGRDTGELFF. The CDR3 DNA reads as TGCAGTGCTTTGACTAGCGGGAGGGACACCGGGGAGCTGTTTTTT.